This TCR beta chain was recorded in a study of blood T cells in healthy people across ages. Turning to the study itself: Using template switching, researchers captured about one barcoded beta molecule for each two T cells.

Alongside a J-beta primer mix, a sample-barcoded 5' primer served in a second PCR lasting about 7 to 12 cycles. TCRdb itself ran the 5' RACE reads through MiXCR, one entry per CDR3 protein. The sample lists approximately 900,000 distinct CDR3 sequences, roughly 50% seen once, with roughly 13% in the top ten. CDR1 and CDR2 from the germline V gene are LGHDT and YNNKEL (reference sequence). The CDR3 runs to 16 residues. V was pared by 4 bases and J by 6 bases, with 9 bases of the junction left unmatched. Each donor's blood draw was 8.5 to 10 milliliters of peripheral blood. Isolation yielded PBMCs, at least 6.5 million per sample, in every case.

The chain is built from TRBV3-1 and TRBJ2-1, with TRBD1 identical over 10 bases. The sequenced sample was blood. This receptor was identified in a man between 25 and 39 years old in good health. CDR3 residues: CASSPTGTGAPNEQFF. As DNA, the CDR3 is TGTGCCAGCAGCCCAACCGGGACAGGGGCGCCCAATGAGCAGTTCTTC.